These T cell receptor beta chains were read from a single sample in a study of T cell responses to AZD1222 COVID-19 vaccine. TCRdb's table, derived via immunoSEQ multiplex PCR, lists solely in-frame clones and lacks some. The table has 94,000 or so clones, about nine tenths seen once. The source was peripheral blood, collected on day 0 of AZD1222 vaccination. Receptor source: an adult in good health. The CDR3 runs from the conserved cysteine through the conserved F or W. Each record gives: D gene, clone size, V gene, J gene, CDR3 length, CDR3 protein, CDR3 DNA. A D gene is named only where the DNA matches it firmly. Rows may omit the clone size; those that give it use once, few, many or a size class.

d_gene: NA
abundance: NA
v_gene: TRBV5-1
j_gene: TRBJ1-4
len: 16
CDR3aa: CARPRKSVVVGEKLFF
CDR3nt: TGCGCCAGACCCCGGAAGTCGGTTGTTGTAGGTGAAAAACTGTTTTTT

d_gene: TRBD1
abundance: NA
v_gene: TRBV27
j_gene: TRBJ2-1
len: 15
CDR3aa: CASRLRTGAYNEQFF
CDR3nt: TGTGCCAGCAGGCTAAGGACAGGGGCCTACAATGAGCAGTTCTTC

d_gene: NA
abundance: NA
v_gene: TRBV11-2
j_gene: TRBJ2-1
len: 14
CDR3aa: CASSAREGANEQFF
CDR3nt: TGTGCCAGCAGCGCCCGGGAGGGGGCGAATGAGCAGTTCTTC

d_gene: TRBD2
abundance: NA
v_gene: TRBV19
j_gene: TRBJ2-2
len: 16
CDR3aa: CASRKGLAFHTGELFF
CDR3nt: TGTGCCAGTAGAAAGGGACTAGCGTTTCACACCGGGGAGCTGTTTTTT

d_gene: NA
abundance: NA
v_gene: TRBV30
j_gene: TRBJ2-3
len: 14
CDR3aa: CASDPPVVTDTQYF
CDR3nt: TGTGCCTCCGACCCCCCGGTAGTGACAGATACGCAGTATTTT

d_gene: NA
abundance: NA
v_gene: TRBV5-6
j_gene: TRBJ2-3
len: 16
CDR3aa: CASSLYGKTSTDTQYF
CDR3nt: TGTGCCAGCAGCTTGTACGGTAAAACTAGCACAGATACGCAGTATTTT

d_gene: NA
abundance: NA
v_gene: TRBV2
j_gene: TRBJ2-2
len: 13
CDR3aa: CASRTLNTGELFF
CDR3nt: TGTGCCAGCAGGACACTGAACACCGGGGAGCTGTTTTTT

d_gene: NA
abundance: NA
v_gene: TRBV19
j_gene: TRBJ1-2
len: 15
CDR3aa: CASRVQARANYGYTF
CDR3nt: TGTGCCAGTAGGGTTCAGGCTCGAGCTAACTATGGCTACACCTTC

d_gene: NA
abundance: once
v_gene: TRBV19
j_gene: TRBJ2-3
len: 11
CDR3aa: CASGPGDTQYF
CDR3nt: TGTGCCAGTGGGCCAGGGGATACGCAGTATTTT

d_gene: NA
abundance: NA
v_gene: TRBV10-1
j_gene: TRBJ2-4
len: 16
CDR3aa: CASSESNSLAKNIQYF
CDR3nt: TGCGCCAGCAGTGAGTCGAACAGTCTAGCCAAAAACATTCAGTACTTC

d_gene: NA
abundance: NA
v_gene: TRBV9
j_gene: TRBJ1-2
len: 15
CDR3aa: CASTPGGASNYGYTF
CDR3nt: TGTGCCAGCACCCCGGGGGGGGCTTCTAACTATGGCTACACCTTC

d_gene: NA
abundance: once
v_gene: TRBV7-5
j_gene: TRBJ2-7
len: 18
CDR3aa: CARSLADVLGGTSYEQYF
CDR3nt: TGTGCCAGAAGCTTAGCCGACGTTCTCGGGGGCACCTCCTACGAGCAGTACTTC

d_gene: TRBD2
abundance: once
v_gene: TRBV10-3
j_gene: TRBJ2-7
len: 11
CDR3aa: CAISGGYEQYF
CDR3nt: TGTGCCATATCGGGGGGCTACGAGCAGTACTTC

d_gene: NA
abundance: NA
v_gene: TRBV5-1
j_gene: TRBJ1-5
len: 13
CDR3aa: CASSFSGNQPQHF
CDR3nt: TGCGCCAGCAGCTTCAGTGGCAATCAGCCCCAGCATTTT

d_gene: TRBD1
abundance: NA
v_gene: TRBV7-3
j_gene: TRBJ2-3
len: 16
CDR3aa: CASSLTGQGGTDTQYF
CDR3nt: TGTGCCAGCAGCTTAACTGGACAGGGAGGCACAGATACGCAGTATTTT

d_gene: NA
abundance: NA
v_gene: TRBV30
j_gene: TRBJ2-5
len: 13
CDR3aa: CAWSYGGRETQYF
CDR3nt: TGTGCCTGGAGTTATGGGGGTAGAGAGACCCAGTACTTC

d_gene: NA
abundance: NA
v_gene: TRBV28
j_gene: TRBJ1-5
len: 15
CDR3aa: CASSLVFGGDQPQHF
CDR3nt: TGTGCCAGCAGTTTAGTGTTTGGGGGCGATCAGCCCCAGCATTTT

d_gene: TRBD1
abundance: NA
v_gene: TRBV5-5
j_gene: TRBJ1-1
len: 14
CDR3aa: CASTLTGMNTEAFF
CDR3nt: TGTGCCAGCACTCTGACAGGGATGAACACTGAAGCTTTCTTT